A selection of T cell receptor beta chains follows, all from one sample in a study of regulatory T cells in long-lasting Graves disease. TCRdb called the multiplex PCR reads again in MiXCR, with one record for every CDR3 protein. The table shows around 450,000 distinct CDR3 sequences, with about 15% occurring only once. The data were also submitted as part of a second study, on T cells in Graves' hyperthyroidism and ophthalmopathy.

This material consisted of peripheral blood mononuclear cells (PBMCs), taken at new diagnosis, from a patient treated with antithyroid drugs. Every receptor here comes from a woman aged 40 to 50 with Graves disease. Each CDR3 is given with its conserved first and last residue. A D gene is named only where the DNA matches it firmly. A clone size is listed for some rows: how often the clone was seen (once, few, many), or a class if it is expanded.

>TRBV7-8|TRBD2|many|TRBJ2-1
CASNIGLAGVDEQFF
TGTGCCAGCAACATTGGACTAGCGGGAGTAGATGAGCAGTTCTTC
>TRBV12-3/TRBV12-4|-|many|TRBJ1-1
CASGTPGRANTEAFF
TGTGCCAGCGGAACACCGGGACGAGCGAACACTGAAGCTTTCTTT
>TRBV7-3|-|many|TRBJ2-7
CATFEDPSYEQYF
TGTGCCACCTTCGAGGATCCCTCCTACGAGCAGTACTTC
>TRBV4-1|-|-|TRBJ1-2
CASSRAAIGSNYGYTF
TGCGCCAGCAGCCGAGCCGCGATTGGTTCTAACTATGGCTACACCTTC
>TRBV6-5|TRBD2|-|TRBJ2-6
CASSYSLGTSFPGANVLTF
TGTGCCAGCAGTTACTCCCTCGGGACTAGCTTTCCTGGGGCCAACGTCCTGACTTTC
>TRBV13|-|many|TRBJ2-3
CASSLASDGADTQYF
TGTGCCAGCAGCTTGGCTAGCGATGGCGCAGATACGCAGTATTTT
>TRBV10-2|TRBD2|-|TRBJ2-1
CASSDFGLAGAPTRFF
TGCGCCAGCAGTGATTTCGGACTAGCGGGAGCGCCTACCAGGTTCTTC
>TRBV7-6|TRBD2|-|TRBJ2-7
CASSLGKRGGRSYEQYF
TGTGCCAGCAGCCTGGGGAAAAGGGGCGGGAGATCCTACGAGCAGTACTTC
>TRBV12-3/TRBV12-4|TRBD1|-|TRBJ2-7
CASSWTGLSEQYF
TGTGCCAGCAGTTGGACAGGTCTTAGCGAGCAGTACTTC
>TRBV12-3/TRBV12-4|-|-|TRBJ1-1
CASSSSGFGTEAFF
TGTGCCAGCAGTTCCTCAGGATTTGGCACTGAAGCTTTCTTT
>TRBV7-9|TRBD2|few|TRBJ2-3
CASSTDQGLAGDSTDTQYF
TGTGCCAGCAGCACAGACCAGGGACTAGCGGGGGATAGCACAGATACGCAGTATTTT
>TRBV6-2/TRBV6-3|-|once|TRBJ1-2
CASSSNRNYGYTF
TGTGCCAGCAGTTCGAACAGAAACTATGGCTACACCTTC
>TRBV5-1|-|-|TRBJ2-7
CASSHQGGYEQYF
TGCGCCAGCAGCCATCAGGGGGGCTACGAGCAGTACTTC
>TRBV28|-|many|TRBJ1-4
CASSFGTATNEKLFF
TGTGCCAGCAGTTTCGGGACGGCAACTAATGAAAAACTGTTTTTT
>TRBV19|-|few|TRBJ1-1
CASSPGGDTDAFF
TGTGCCAGTAGCCCGGGAGGGGACACTGACGCTTTCTTT
>TRBV2|-|many|TRBJ2-7
CASLRGGFVVSYEQYF
TGTGCCAGCTTAAGAGGGGGATTCGTGGTCTCCTACGAGCAGTACTTC
>TRBV3-1|-|-|TRBJ2-4
CASSQDTFQALAKNIQYF
TGTGCCAGCAGCCAAGATACGTTCCAGGCCTTGGCCAAGAACATTCAGTACTTC
>TRBV5-1|-|many|TRBJ2-7
CASSPRGAGPSLYEQYF
TGCGCCAGCAGCCCCCGGGGGGCAGGCCCCTCCCTCTACGAGCAGTACTTC
>TRBV2|-|many|TRBJ1-5
CASSSPRANQPQHF
TGTGCCAGCAGCTCGCCGAGGGCTAATCAGCCCCAGCATTTT
>TRBV2|-|many|TRBJ2-7
CASSELEARENYEQYF
TGTGCCAGCAGTGAGTTGGAAGCGAGAGAAAACTACGAGCAGTACTTC
>TRBV11-2|-|-|TRBJ1-5
CASSLDSGNNQPQHF
TGTGCCAGCAGCTTAGATTCAGGGAACAATCAGCCCCAGCATTTT
>TRBV15|-|-|TRBJ2-7
CATSRADSYEQYF
TGTGCCACCAGCAGAGCGGACAGCTACGAGCAGTACTTC
>TRBV19|TRBD2|many|TRBJ2-1
CASSEGLAGGSYNEQFF
TGTGCCAGTAGTGAAGGACTAGCGGGAGGATCCTACAATGAGCAGTTCTTC
>TRBV28|-|many|TRBJ1-5
CASRPAASNQPQHF
TGTGCCAGTAGACCTGCGGCTAGCAATCAGCCCCAGCATTTT
>TRBV6-1|-|many|TRBJ2-7
CASSEVGVHYEQYF
TGTGCCAGCAGTGAGGTAGGGGTACACTACGAGCAGTACTTC
>TRBV6-1|-|few|TRBJ1-5
CASTDRFQPQHF
TGTGCCAGCACCGACAGGTTCCAGCCCCAGCATTTT
>TRBV27|TRBD1|-|TRBJ1-1
CASRLPGQFSLFF
TGTGCCAGCAGGCTTCCGGGACAGTTTTCCCTCTTCTTT
>TRBV12-3/TRBV12-4|-|many|TRBJ1-2
CASSLGQGGHGYTF
TGTGCCAGCAGTTTAGGGCAGGGTGGCCATGGCTACACCTTC
>TRBV7-2|-|few|TRBJ1-2
CASSPDARVNYGYTF
TGTGCCAGCAGCCCTGATGCCAGGGTGAACTATGGCTACACCTTC
>TRBV5-1|TRBD2|many|TRBJ2-1
CASSSGTGGLAGVNEQFF
TGCGCCAGCAGCTCCGGGACAGGGGGACTAGCGGGAGTGAATGAGCAGTTCTTC
>TRBV5-4|TRBD1|few|TRBJ2-3
CASSPGQGVSGSTDTQYF
TGTGCCAGCAGCCCGGGACAGGGGGTGTCTGGCAGCACAGATACGCAGTATTTT
>TRBV18|-|few|TRBJ2-5
CASSPRQQETQYF
TGTGCCAGCTCACCCCGACAGCAAGAGACCCAGTACTTC
>TRBV30|-|many|TRBJ2-7
CAGRTGVSYEQYF
TGTGCCGGGAGGACTGGGGTTTCCTACGAGCAGTACTTC
>TRBV7-2|-|few|TRBJ2-3
CASSPSSARRPDTQYF
TGTGCCAGCAGCCCGTCGAGTGCGAGGAGGCCAGATACGCAGTATTTT
>TRBV30|-|-|TRBJ2-1
CARPSRPNNEQLF
TGTGCCCGTCCCTCCCGGCCGAACAATGAGCAGCTCTTC
>TRBV28|-|many|TRBJ1-2
CASRHPVNGYTF
TGTGCCAGCAGGCACCCCGTGAATGGCTACACCTTC
>TRBV12-3/TRBV12-4|TRBD1|many|TRBJ1-1
CASRSYVGTGVNTEAFF
TGTGCCAGCAGGTCTTACGTCGGGACAGGGGTGAACACTGAAGCTTTCTTT
>TRBV14|TRBD2|few|TRBJ2-1
CASSPPGLADYNEQLF
TGTGCCAGCAGCCCCCCGGGACTAGCAGACTACAATGAGCAGCTCTTC